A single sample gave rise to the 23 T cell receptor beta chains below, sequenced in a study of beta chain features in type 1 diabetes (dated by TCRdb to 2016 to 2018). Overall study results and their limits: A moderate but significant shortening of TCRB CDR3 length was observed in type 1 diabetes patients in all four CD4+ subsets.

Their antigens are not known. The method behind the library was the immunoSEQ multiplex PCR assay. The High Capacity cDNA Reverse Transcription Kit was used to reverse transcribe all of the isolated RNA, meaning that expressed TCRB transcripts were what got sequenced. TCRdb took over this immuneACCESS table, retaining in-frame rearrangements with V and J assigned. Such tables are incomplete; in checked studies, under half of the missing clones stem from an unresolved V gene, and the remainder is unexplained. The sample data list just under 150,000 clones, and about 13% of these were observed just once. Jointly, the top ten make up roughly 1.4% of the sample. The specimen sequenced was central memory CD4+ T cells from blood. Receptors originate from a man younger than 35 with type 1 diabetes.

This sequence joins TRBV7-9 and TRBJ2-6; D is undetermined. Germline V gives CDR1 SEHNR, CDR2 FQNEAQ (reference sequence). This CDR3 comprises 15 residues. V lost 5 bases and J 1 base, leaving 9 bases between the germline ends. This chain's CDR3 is CASSPPGSGANVLTF. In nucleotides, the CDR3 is TGTGCCAGCAGCCCACCCGGGTCTGGGGCCAACGTCCTGACTTTC.

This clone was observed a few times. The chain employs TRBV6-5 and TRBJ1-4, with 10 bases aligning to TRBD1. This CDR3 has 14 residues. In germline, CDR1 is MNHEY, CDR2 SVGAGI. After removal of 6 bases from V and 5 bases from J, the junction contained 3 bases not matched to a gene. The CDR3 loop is CASSGTGANEKLFF. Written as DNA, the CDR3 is TGTGCCAGCAGCGGGACAGGGGCAAATGAAAAACTGTTTTTT.

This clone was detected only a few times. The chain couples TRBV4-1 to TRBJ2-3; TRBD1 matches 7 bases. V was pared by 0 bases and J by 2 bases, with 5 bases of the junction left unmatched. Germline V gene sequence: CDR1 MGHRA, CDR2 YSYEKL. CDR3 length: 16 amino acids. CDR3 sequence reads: CASSQDRDRYTDTQYF. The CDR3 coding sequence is TGCGCCAGCAGCCAAGATAGGGACAGATACACAGATACGCAGTATTTT.

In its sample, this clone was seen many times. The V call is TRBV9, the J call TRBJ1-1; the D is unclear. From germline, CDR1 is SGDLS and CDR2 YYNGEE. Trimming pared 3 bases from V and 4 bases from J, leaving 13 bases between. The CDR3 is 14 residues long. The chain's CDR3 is CASSARPEGTEAFF. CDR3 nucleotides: TGTGCCAGCAGCGCTCGACCGGAGGGCACTGAAGCTTTCTTT.

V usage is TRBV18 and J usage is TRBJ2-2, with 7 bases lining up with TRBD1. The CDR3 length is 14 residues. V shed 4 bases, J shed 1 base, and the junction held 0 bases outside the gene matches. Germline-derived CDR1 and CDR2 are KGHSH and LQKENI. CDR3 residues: CASSRTGNTGELFF. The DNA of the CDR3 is TGTGCCAGCTCACGGACAGGGAACACCGGGGAGCTGTTTTTT.

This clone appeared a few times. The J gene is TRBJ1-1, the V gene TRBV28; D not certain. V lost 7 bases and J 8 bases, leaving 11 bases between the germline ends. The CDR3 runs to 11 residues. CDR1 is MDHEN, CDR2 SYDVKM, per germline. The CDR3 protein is CASTVGEEAFF. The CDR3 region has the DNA TGTGCCAGCACCGTCGGAGAGGAAGCTTTCTTT.

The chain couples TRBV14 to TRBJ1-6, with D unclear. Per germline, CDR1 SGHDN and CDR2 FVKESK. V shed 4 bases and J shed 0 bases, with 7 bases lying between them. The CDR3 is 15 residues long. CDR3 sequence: CASSLRDSYNSPLHF. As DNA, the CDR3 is TGTGCCAGCAGCCTAAGAGACTCCTATAATTCACCCCTCCACTTT.

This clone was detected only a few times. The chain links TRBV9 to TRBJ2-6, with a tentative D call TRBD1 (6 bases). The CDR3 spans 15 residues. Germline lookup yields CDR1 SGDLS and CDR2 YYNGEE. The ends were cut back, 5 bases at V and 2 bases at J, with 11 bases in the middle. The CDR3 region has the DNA TGTGCCAGCAGTACCAGGGGTCCTGGGGCCAACGTCCTGACTTTC. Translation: CASSTRGPGANVLTF.

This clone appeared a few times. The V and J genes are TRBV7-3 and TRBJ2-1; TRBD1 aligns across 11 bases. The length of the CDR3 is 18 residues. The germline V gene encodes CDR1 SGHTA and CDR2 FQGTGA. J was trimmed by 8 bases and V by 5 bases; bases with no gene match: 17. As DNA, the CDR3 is TGTGCCAGCAGCCGACAGCCCCTGGGACAGGGGGGATTCGATGAGCAGTTCTTC. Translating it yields CASSRQPLGQGGFDEQFF.

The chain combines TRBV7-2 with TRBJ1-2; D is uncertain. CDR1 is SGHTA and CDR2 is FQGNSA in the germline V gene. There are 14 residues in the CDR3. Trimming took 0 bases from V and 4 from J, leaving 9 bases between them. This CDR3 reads CASSLAYGSYGYTF. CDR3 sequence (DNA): TGTGCCAGCAGCTTAGCATATGGGTCCTATGGCTACACCTTC.

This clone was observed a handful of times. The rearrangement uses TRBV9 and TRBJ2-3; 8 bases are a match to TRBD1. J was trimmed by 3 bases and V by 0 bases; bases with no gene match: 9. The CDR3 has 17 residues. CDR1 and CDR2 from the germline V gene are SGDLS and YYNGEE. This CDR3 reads CASSVVSDRGGTDTQYF. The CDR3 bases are TGTGCCAGCAGCGTAGTTTCCGACAGGGGCGGAACAGATACGCAGTATTTT.

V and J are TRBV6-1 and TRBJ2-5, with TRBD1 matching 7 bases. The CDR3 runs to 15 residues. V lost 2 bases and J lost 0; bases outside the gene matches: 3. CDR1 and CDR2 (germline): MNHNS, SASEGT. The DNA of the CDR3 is TGTGCCAGCAGTGAAAGCAGGGGGTACCAAGAGACCCAGTACTTC. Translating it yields CASSESRGYQETQYF.

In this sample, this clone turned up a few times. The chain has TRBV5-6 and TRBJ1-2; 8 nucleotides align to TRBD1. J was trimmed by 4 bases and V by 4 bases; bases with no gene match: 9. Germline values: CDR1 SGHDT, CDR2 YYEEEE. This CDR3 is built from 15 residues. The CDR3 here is CASSARDRKIYGYTF. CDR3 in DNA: TGTGCCAGCAGCGCACGGGACAGGAAAATCTATGGCTACACCTTC.

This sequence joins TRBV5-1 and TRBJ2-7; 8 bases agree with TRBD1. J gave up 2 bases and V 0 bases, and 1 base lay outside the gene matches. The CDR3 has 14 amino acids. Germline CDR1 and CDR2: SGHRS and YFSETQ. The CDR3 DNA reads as TGCGCCAGCAGCTTGGGGACAGGGCCCTACGAGCAGTACTTC. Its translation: CASSLGTGPYEQYF. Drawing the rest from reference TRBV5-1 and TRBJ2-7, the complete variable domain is KAGVTQTPRYLIKTRGQQVTLSCSPISGHRSVSWYQQTPGQGLQFLFEYFSETQRNKGNFPGRFSGRQFSNSRSEMNVSTLELGDSALYLCASSLGTGPYEQYFGPGTRLTVT.

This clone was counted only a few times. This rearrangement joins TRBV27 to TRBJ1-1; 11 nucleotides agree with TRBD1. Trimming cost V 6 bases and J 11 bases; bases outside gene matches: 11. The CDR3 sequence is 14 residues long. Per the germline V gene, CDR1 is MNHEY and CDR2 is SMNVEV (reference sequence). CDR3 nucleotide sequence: TGTGCCAGCAGCCCACTGGACAGGGGGCCGGCGGCTTTCTTT. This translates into CASSPLDRGPAAFF.

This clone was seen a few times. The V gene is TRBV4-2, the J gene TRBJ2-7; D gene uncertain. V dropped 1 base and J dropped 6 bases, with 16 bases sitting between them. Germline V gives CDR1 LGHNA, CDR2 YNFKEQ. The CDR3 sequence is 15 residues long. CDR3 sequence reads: CASSQVSMGEVEQYF. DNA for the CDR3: TGTGCCAGCAGCCAAGTCTCCATGGGCGAGGTCGAGCAGTACTTC.

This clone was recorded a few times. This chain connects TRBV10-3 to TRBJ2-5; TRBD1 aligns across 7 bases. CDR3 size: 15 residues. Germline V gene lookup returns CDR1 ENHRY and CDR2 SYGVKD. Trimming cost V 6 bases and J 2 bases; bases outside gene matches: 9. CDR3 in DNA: TGTGCCATCAGGGCCCGGGACAGCGGACAAGAGACCCAGTACTTC. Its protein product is CAIRARDSGQETQYF.

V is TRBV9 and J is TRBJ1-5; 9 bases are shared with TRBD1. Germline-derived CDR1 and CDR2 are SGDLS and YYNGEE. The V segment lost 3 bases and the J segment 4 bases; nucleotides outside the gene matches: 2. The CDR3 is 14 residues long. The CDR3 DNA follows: TGTGCCAGCAGCGGGGGACAGGGAAATCAGCCCCAGCATTTT. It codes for CASSGGQGNQPQHF.

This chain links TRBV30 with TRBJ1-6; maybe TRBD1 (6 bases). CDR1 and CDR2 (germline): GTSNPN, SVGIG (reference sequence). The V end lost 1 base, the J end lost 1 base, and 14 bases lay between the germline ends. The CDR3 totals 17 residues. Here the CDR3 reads CAWSALQGWSYNSPLHF. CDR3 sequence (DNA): TGTGCCTGGAGTGCATTACAGGGTTGGTCCTATAATTCACCCCTCCACTTT.

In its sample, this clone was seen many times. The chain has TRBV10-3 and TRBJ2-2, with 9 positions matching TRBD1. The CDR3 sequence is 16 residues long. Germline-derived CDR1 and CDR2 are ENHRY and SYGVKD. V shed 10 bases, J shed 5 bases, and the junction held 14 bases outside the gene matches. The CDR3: CATADGQGSGTGELFF. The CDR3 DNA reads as TGTGCCACCGCTGATGGACAGGGGTCGGGGACCGGGGAGCTGTTTTTT.

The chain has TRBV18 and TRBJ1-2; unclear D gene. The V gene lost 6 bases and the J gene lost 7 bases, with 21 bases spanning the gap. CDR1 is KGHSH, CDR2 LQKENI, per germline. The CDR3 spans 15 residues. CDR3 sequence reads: CASSQDHNTYGGYTF. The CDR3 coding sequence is TGTGCCAGCTCGCAGGATCACAATACGTACGGTGGCTACACCTTC.

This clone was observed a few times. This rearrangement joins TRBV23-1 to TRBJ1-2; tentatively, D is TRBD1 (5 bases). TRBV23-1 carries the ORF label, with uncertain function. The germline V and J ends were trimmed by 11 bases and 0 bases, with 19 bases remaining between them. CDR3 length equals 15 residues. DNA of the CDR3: TGCGCCGGGTGGGACCCCCTTCTACCTAACTATGGCTACACCTTC. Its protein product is CAGWDPLLPNYGYTF.

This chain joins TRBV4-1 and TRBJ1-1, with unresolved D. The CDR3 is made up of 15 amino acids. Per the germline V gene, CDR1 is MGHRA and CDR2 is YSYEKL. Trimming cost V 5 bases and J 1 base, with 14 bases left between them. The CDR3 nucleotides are TGCGCCAGCAGCGCCCGACAATTGGGGAACACTGAAGCTTTCTTT. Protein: CASSARQLGNTEAFF.